This paragraph covers one T cell receptor beta chain sequence. The antigen remains unidentified. Relapses following autologous stem cell transplantation were seen in all patients, with brentuximab vedotin exposure varying. V was cut by 6 bases and J by 5 bases, with 20 bases left in between. This CDR3 has 15 amino acids. Germline assignment: CDR1 MNHNS and CDR2 SASEGT. TCRdb's copy holds only in-frame clones and misses some; the assay was immunoSEQ multiplex PCR. The profile shows about 37,000 clones, 70% to 90% of them singletons. The record originates from a study of PD-1 blockade in classical Hodgkin lymphoma. Study-wide results and caveats: Reports indicated that newly diagnosed patients had lower baseline TCR diversity than healthy donors did. Before treatment, complete responders showed about the same diversity as newly diagnosed patients.

The gene calls are TRBV6-1 and TRBJ2-7; D gene uncertain. The TCR originated in a human donor with classical Hodgkin lymphoma. This material consisted of peripheral blood mononuclear cells (PBMCs), taken before the second cycle of nivolumab. CDR3 nucleotide sequence: TGTGCCAGCAGCGCAGCCGGCGGATTAAGCCACGAGCAGTACTTC. Its translation: CASSAAGGLSHEQYF.